The next 5 T cell receptor beta chains were all read from a single sample in a study of T-cell memory formation after mild COVID-19. Each CDR3 protein gets one entry after TCRdb re-called the 5' RACE reads with MiXCR. The sample consists of about 340,000 distinct CDR3 sequences, approximately 21% of them appearing once. The specimen sequenced was PBMCs or a T cell subset sorted from them (not recorded which). Source of these receptors: an adult woman who had mild COVID-19 (a few samples of this study predate the infection). Cell type and time point are not known.

This clonotype rates as medium-sized. The rearrangement joins TRBV19 to TRBJ2-7; D unclear. Trimming pared 7 bases from V and 0 bases from J, leaving 19 bases between. The germline gives CDR1 LNHDA, CDR2 SQIVND (reference sequence). The CDR3 extends over 16 amino acids. CDR3 residues: CASKDVSVTSSYEQYF. The CDR3 nucleotides read TGTGCCAGTAAGGACGTATCAGTGACGAGCTCCTACGAGCAGTACTTC.

V gene TRBV4-2 combines with J gene TRBJ1-1; possibly TRBD1 for D (6 bases). V was pared by 0 bases and J by 10 bases, with 12 bases between. CDR1 LGHNA and CDR2 YNFKEQ come from the germline V gene. This CDR3 has 13 amino acids. As DNA, the CDR3 is TGTGCCAGCAGCCAAGACGGGGGCCGCGGAGCTTTCTTT. It translates to CASSQDGGRGAFF.

Comment on this clonotype: Compared with germline, one end of the junction differs, possibly owing to a read error. The gene calls are TRBV2 and TRBJ1-1, with no clear D. CDR1 is SNHLY, CDR2 FYNNEI, per germline. This CDR3 is 13 amino acids long. CDR3 region: CASRGRGSAESFF. The DNA for the CDR3 is TGTGCCAGCAGGGGCCGGGGTTCCGCTGAATCTTTCTTT.

This clonotype has more than one count but fewer than ten. This chain uses TRBV29-1 with TRBJ2-1; unclear D gene. The V gene lost 0 bases and the J gene lost 0 bases, with 9 bases spanning the gap. Germline V gene lookup returns CDR1 SQVTM and CDR2 ANQGSEA. The CDR3 has 15 residues. The CDR3 DNA sequence: TGCAGCGTTGAAGATGGGTGGATCTCCTACAATGAGCAGTTCTTC. The encoded protein is CSVEDGWISYNEQFF.

This chain joins TRBV6-4 and TRBJ2-1; TRBD2 agrees at 13 bases. CDR3 size: 15 residues. Germline-derived CDR1 and CDR2 are MRHNA and SNTAGT. With V trimmed by 5 bases and J by 8 bases, 6 bases remained unmatched. Here the CDR3 DNA reads TGTGCCAGCAGTTTTACTAGCGGGGGGGCATATGAGCAGTTCTTC. It codes for CASSFTSGGAYEQFF.